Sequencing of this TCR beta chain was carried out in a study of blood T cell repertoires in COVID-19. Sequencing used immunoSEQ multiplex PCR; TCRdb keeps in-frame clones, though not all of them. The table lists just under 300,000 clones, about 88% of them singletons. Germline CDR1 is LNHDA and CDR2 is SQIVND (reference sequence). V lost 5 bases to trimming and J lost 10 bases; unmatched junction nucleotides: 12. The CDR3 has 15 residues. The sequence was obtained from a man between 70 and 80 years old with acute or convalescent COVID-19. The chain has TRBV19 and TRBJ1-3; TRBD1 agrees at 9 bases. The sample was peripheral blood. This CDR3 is CASSPGTGLVGTIYF. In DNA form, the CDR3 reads TGTGCCAGTAGTCCCGGGACAGGGTTAGTGGGGACCATATATTTT.